The present TCR beta chain was sequenced within a study of cytomegalovirus exposure and HLA in healthy donors. The wider study: A later analysis reported the same platform for the 120 or so validation repertoires and the roughly 630 first-cohort repertoires.

In germline, CDR1 is MNHEY, CDR2 SVGAGI. The CDR3 runs 11 residues. The germline V and J ends were trimmed by 2 bases and 11 bases, with 9 bases remaining between them. Produced via immunoSEQ multiplex PCR; TCRdb's table is partial and in-frame only. The sample contains 100,000 to 150,000 clones, roughly nine tenths of which appear only once. The sequence derives from a woman under 30 in good health and CMV-seronegative. The gene calls are TRBV6-5 and TRBJ1-1; possible D gene TRBD1, 5 bases. Sequencing input: PBMCs. CDR3 in amino acids: CASSYRGGAFF. CDR3 nucleotide sequence: TGTGCCAGCAGTTACCGGGGGGGGGCTTTCTTT.